Following are 24 T cell receptor beta chains from one sample sequenced in a study of blood T cell repertoires in COVID-19. Clones were sequenced by immunoSEQ multiplex PCR, and TCRdb holds only the in-frame ones, with some missing. The sample contains around 60,000 clones, approximately 81% of which appear only once. What was sequenced was peripheral blood. Receptors originate from a man aged 60 to 75 with COVID-19, enrolled during active disease.

The rearrangement links TRBV6-5 to TRBJ1-2; TRBD1 matches at 9 bases. J gave up 1 base and V 8 bases, and 5 bases lay outside the gene matches. This CDR3 has 14 amino acids. Looked up from germline, CDR1 is MNHEY and CDR2 is SVGAGI. This chain's CDR3 is CASQTGGGNYGYTF. The CDR3 region has the DNA TGTGCCAGCCAAACAGGGGGCGGTAACTATGGCTACACCTTC.

This sequence joins TRBV7-3 and TRBJ2-1; TRBD2 matches 9 bases. The CDR3 length is 15 residues. Germline assignment: CDR1 SGHTA and CDR2 FQGTGA. With V trimmed by 5 bases and J by 4 bases, 6 bases remained unmatched. The CDR3 DNA reads TGTGCCAGCAGCCGGGGACTAGCAGGTTACAATGAGCAGTTCTTC. Protein product: CASSRGLAGYNEQFF.

In this sample, this clone turned up once. This chain connects TRBV24-1 to TRBJ1-4; no reliable D call. Germline V CDR1 and CDR2: KGHDR, SFDVKD. The CDR3 runs 14 residues. Trimming removed 3 bases from V and 5 bases from J, with 9 bases in between. As DNA, the CDR3 is TGTGCCACCAGTGATACACCACCGAATGAAAAACTGTTTTTT. This translates into CATSDTPPNEKLFF.

The V gene is TRBV18, the J gene TRBJ1-1, with D perhaps matching TRBD1 (6 bases). The CDR3 is 15 residues long. Germline CDR1 KGHSH, CDR2 LQKENI. V shed 0 bases and J shed 4 bases, with 12 bases lying between them. This CDR3 reads CASSPPQGSGTEAFF. Written as DNA, the CDR3 is TGTGCCAGCTCACCACCGCAGGGGAGTGGCACTGAAGCTTTCTTT.

The chain recombines TRBV5-4 with TRBJ1-4, with D maybe TRBD1 (6 bases). From germline, CDR1 is SGHNT and CDR2 YYREEE (reference sequence). The CDR3 spans 15 residues. V lost 4 bases and J 7 bases, leaving 17 bases between the germline ends. CDR3 amino acids: CASSARTGSPEKLFF. The CDR3 nucleotides read TGTGCCAGCAGCGCCCGAACAGGGAGTCCTGAAAAACTGTTTTTT.

The chain has TRBV6-5 and TRBJ2-7; no definite D call. With 6 bases removed from V and 6 bases from J, the gap between germline ends came to 15 bases. From germline, CDR1 is MNHEY and CDR2 SVGAGI. CDR3 size: 13 residues. The CDR3 loop reads CASRTQVMSEQYF. The CDR3 nucleotides are TGTGCCAGCAGAACTCAGGTCATGAGCGAGCAGTACTTC.

The V gene is TRBV7-9, the J gene TRBJ2-1; TRBD1 is a possible D gene (6 bases). The CDR3 is 17 residues long. Trimming pared 5 bases from V and 7 bases from J, leaving 24 bases between. CDR1 is SEHNR, CDR2 FQNEAQ, per germline (reference sequence). The CDR3 region has the DNA TGTGCCAGCAGCCCCCCCCTCAGGTACCGAGGGGGTAATGAGCAGTTCTTC. Amino acid sequence: CASSPPLRYRGGNEQFF.

J is TRBJ1-2 and V is TRBV9, with D perhaps TRBD1 (5 bases). Trimming cost V 0 bases and J 3 bases, with 15 bases left between them. The CDR3 runs 16 residues. CDR1 SGDLS and CDR2 YYNGEE come from the germline V gene. The CDR3, as DNA: TGTGCCAGCAGCGTAGGGGGTCAGGGAGGAGACTATGGCTACACCTTC. As protein: CASSVGGQGGDYGYTF.

The chain recombines TRBV2 with TRBJ1-2, with D tentatively TRBD1 (6 bases). V was cut by 7 bases and J by 8 bases, with 17 bases left in between. The CDR3 runs to 13 residues. Per the germline V gene, CDR1 is SNHLY and CDR2 is FYNNEI. The CDR3 loop is CASTGTQTMGYTF. The DNA for the CDR3 is TGTGCCAGCACCGGGACACAAACTATGGGCTACACCTTC.

The rearrangement links TRBV25-1 to TRBJ2-1; 9 bases match TRBD2. Trimming at V came to 4 bases and at J to 2 bases, leaving 3 bases not matched to a gene. Germline loops: CDR1 MGHDK, CDR2 SYGVNS. This CDR3 region has 15 residues. The CDR3, as DNA: TGTGCCAGCAGTGCGGGCGGGGGGGCCTACAATGAGCAGTTCTTC. Amino acids: CASSAGGGAYNEQFF.

The chain couples TRBV11-2 to TRBJ2-5; 11 bases agree with TRBD2. The junction had 8 bases not matched to a gene; V was cut back by 5 bases and J by 6 bases. Germline V gene lookup returns CDR1 SGHAT and CDR2 FQNNGV. CDR3 length: 15 amino acids. In nucleotides, the CDR3 is TGTGCCAGCAGCAACACTAGCGGGAGAGTCAAGACCCAGTACTTC. Translating gives CASSNTSGRVKTQYF.

The genes are TRBV28 and TRBJ2-4, with D unclear. Per germline, CDR1 MDHEN and CDR2 SYDVKM. This CDR3 is built from 14 residues. Trimming stripped 9 bases from V and 2 bases from J, with 14 bases between. As DNA, the CDR3 is TGTGCCAGTCTGACAAGCCTATCCAAAAACATTCAGTACTTC. It encodes CASLTSLSKNIQYF.

The chain carries TRBV30 and TRBJ2-2, with D possibly matching TRBD2 (7 bases). The V gene lost 2 bases and the J gene lost 6 bases, with 13 bases spanning the gap. The CDR3 sequence is 14 residues long. Germline V CDR1 and CDR2: GTSNPN, SVGIG (reference sequence). The CDR3 reads CAWSLGGAPGELFF. CDR3 DNA: TGTGCCTGGAGTCTAGGGGGGGCGCCCGGGGAGCTGTTTTTT.

This clone has just one count. The chain combines TRBV6-5 with TRBJ2-3, with a possible D match to TRBD1 (5 bases). The CDR3 totals 12 residues. V shed 9 bases and J shed 2 bases, with 9 bases lying between them. CDR1 is MNHEY and CDR2 is SVGAGI in the germline V gene. This CDR3 is CASQGSTDTQYF. Written as DNA, the CDR3 is TGTGCCAGTCAGGGATCCACAGATACGCAGTATTTT.

This chain joins TRBV18 and TRBJ2-7; tentative D call: TRBD1 (6 bases). The V end lost 3 bases, the J end lost 5 bases, and 11 bases lay between the germline ends. CDR1 KGHSH and CDR2 LQKENI come from the germline V gene. This CDR3 region has 13 residues. CDR3 sequence reads: CASSPRGSHEQYF. The CDR3, as DNA: TGTGCCAGCTCACCGAGGGGGTCCCACGAGCAGTACTTC.

The gene calls are TRBV7-2 and TRBJ1-2; D is ambiguous. This CDR3 contains 14 residues. Germline V gene lookup returns CDR1 SGHTA and CDR2 FQGNSA. V shed 5 bases and J shed 0 bases, with 10 bases lying between them. The CDR3 region has the DNA TGTGCCAGCAGCATCTCCCACACTAACTATGGCTACACCTTC. Its protein product is CASSISHTNYGYTF.

The chain links TRBV5-6 to TRBJ1-1, with TRBD1 as a possible D gene (5 bases). V was shortened by 4 bases and J by 1 base, with 11 bases between the two germline ends. The CDR3 length is 14 residues. Per the germline V gene, CDR1 is SGHDT and CDR2 is YYEEEE. In nucleotides, the CDR3 is TGTGCCAGCAGCCCCATGACAGCGAACACTGAAGCTTTCTTT. Amino acids: CASSPMTANTEAFF.

This sequence joins TRBV29-1 and TRBJ1-2, with D perhaps matching TRBD1 (6 bases). Trimming took off 4 bases at V and 8 bases at J, with 26 bases between the two ends. CDR1 is SQVTM and CDR2 is ANQGSEA in the germline V gene. The CDR3 covers 16 residues. CDR3: CSVGGLQGIGVAGYTF. As DNA, the CDR3 is TGCAGCGTTGGGGGCCTCCAGGGGATCGGGGTGGCCGGCTACACCTTC.

The chain joins TRBV18 to TRBJ1-3; 8 bases agree with TRBD1. The CDR3 runs to 16 residues. Losses at the gene ends were 2 bases for V and 7 bases for J; bases not matched to a gene: 10. The germline V gene has CDR1 KGHSH and CDR2 LQKENI. Here the CDR3 DNA reads TGTGCCAGCTCACCAGTCCCCCCAGGGGGCTTTAACACCATATATTTT. Protein sequence: CASSPVPPGGFNTIYF.

V usage is TRBV2 and J usage is TRBJ2-7, with D possibly TRBD1 on 6 matching bases. Germline CDR1 reads SNHLY; CDR2 reads FYNNEI. The CDR3 sequence is 13 residues long. CDR3 residues: CVIRGWGSYEQYF. In DNA, the CDR3 is TGTGTGATTAGGGGGTGGGGCTCCTACGAGCAGTACTTC. Drawing the rest from reference TRBV2 and TRBJ2-7, the complete variable domain is EPEVTQTPSHQVTQMGQEVILRCVPISNHLYFYWYRQILGQKVEFLVSFYNNEISEKSEIFDDQFSVERPDGSNFTLKIRSTKLEDSAMYFCVIRGWGSYEQYFGPGTRLTVT.

Only a few counts were recorded for this clone. V is TRBV10-2 and J is TRBJ1-5; the D is unclear. This CDR3 has 12 amino acids. V lost 9 bases and J lost 5, with 11 bases in between. From germline, CDR1 is WSHSY and CDR2 SAAADI. CDR3 region: CARPGEYQPQHF. The CDR3 DNA sequence: TGCGCCAGACCCGGTGAATATCAGCCCCAGCATTTT.

V gene TRBV30 combines with J gene TRBJ1-6; D perhaps matches TRBD1 (5 bases). Germline CDR1 and CDR2: GTSNPN and SVGIG (reference sequence). V was trimmed by 5 bases and J by 11 bases, leaving 13 bases between them. The CDR3 is made up of 12 amino acids. CDR3 region: CAWANRSPPLHF. The CDR3 bases are TGTGCCTGGGCGAACAGGAGTCCACCCCTCCACTTT.

The CDR3 sequence is CASSVTTGGTEAFF. DNA of the CDR3: TGTGCCAGCAGCGTTACCACAGGGGGCACTGAAGCTTTCTTT. The V and J genes are TRBV9 and TRBJ1-1; TRBD1 matches at 8 bases. This CDR3 contains 14 residues. After removal of 2 bases from V and 4 bases from J, the junction contained 4 bases not matched to a gene. Germline loops: CDR1 SGDLS, CDR2 YYNGEE.

The V and J genes are TRBV11-2 and TRBJ1-1, with 7 bases matching TRBD1. V dropped 1 base and J dropped 8; count of bases not matched to a gene: 4. This CDR3 is built from 13 residues. Germline-derived CDR1 and CDR2 are SGHAT and FQNNGV. CDR3 DNA: TGTGCCAGCAGCTTAGGAGGGGGCGGGGAAGCTTTCTTT. Its translation is CASSLGGGGEAFF.